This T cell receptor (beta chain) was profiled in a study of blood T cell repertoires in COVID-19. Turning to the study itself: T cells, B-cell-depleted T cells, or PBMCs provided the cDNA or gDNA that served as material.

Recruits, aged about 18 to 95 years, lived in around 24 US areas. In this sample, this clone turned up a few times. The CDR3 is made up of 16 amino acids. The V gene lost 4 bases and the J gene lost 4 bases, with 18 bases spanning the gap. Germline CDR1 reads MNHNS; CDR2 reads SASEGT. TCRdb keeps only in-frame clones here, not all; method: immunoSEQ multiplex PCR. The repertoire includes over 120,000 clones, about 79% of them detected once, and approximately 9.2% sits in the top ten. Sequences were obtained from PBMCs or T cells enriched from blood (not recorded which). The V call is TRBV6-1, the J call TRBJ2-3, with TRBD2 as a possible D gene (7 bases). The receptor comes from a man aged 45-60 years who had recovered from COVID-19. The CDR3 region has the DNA TGTGCCAGCAGTGGGGTGACAGCCGGGGGGCCAGATACGCAGTATTTT. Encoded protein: CASSGVTAGGPDTQYF.